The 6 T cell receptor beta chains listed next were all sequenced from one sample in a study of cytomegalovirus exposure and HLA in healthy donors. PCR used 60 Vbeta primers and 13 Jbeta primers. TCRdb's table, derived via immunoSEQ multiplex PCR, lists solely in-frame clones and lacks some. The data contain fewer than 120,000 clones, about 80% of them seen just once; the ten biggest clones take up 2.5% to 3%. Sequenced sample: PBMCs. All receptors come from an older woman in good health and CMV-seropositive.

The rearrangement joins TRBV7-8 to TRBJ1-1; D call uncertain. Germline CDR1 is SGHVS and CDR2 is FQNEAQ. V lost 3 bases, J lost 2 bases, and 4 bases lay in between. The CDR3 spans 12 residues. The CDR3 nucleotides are TGTGCCAGCAGCTTCCATAACACTGAAGCTTTCTTT. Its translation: CASSFHNTEAFF.

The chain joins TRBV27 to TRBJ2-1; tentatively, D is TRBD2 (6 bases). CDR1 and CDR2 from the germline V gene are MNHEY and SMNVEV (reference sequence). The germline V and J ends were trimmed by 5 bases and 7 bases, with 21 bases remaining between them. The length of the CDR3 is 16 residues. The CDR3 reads CASSPEAGIYGNEQFF. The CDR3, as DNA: TGTGCCAGCAGTCCCGAAGCGGGCATATACGGGAATGAGCAGTTCTTC.

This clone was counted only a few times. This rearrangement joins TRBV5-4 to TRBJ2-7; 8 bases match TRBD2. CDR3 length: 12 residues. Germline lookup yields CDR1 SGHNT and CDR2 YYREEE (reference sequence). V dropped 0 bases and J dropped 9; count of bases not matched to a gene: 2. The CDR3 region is CASSLGREVQYF. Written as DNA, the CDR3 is TGTGCCAGCAGCTTGGGGCGGGAGGTGCAGTACTTC.

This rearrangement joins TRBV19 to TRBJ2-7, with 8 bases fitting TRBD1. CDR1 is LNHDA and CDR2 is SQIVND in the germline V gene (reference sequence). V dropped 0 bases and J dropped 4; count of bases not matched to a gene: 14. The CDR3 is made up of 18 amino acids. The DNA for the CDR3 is TGTGCCAGTAGTATAGACCTTCTAACAGACAGGGGTGGATACGAGCAGTACTTC. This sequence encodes CASSIDLLTDRGGYEQYF.

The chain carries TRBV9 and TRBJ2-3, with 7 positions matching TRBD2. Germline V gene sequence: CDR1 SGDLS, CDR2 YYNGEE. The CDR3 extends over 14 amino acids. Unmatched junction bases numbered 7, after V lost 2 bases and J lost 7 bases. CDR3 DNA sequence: TGTGCCAGCAGCGTCTGGGCGGGAGAGAATACGCAGTATTTT. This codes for CASSVWAGENTQYF.

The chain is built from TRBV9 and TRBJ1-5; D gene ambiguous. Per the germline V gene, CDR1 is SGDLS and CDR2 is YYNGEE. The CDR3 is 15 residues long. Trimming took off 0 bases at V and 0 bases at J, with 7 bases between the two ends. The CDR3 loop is CASSVAGGSNQPQHF. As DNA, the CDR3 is TGTGCCAGCAGCGTAGCAGGTGGTAGCAATCAGCCCCAGCATTTT.